These 2 T cell receptor beta chains were all obtained from the same sample, sequenced in a study of identical twins. TCRdb reprocessed the 5' RACE reads with MiXCR, giving one entry per CDR3 protein. The sample has 550,000 to 800,000 distinct CDR3 sequences, roughly 7.1% seen once. These sequences were also reported in another study, on yellow fever vaccine responses in identical twins.

What was sequenced was PBMCs. The receptors derive from a woman under 30 in good health.

The rearrangement links TRBV2 to TRBJ2-7; D gene uncertain. CDR1 is SNHLY, CDR2 FYNNEI, per germline. The CDR3 spans 13 residues. The V and J ends lost 7 bases and 7 bases respectively, with 17 bases between them. CDR3 DNA: TGTGCCAGCAAACCGATGGTTCGTTGGGAGCAGTACTTC. It yields the protein CASKPMVRWEQYF.

Written as DNA, the CDR3 is TGTGCCAGCAGCCCCATACCTAGCGGGAGATACGAGCAGTACTTC. It translates to CASSPIPSGRYEQYF. The chain joins TRBV3-1 to TRBJ2-7; 10 bases align to TRBD2. The CDR3 spans 15 residues. Germline-derived CDR1 and CDR2 are LGHDT and YNNKEL (reference sequence). V gave up 4 bases and J gave up 4 bases; unmatched junction bases: 7.